This T cell receptor beta chain came from a study of blood T cell repertoires in COVID-19 (dated by TCRdb to about 2020). Regarding the study in general: Samples from collaborators originated in the United States, Italy and Spain and spanned both the acute and convalescent phases of COVID-19. The material from the prospective study consisted of cDNA or gDNA derived from T cells, B-cell-depleted T cells, or PBMCs. The dataset comprised deeply sampled blood TCRbeta repertoires from subjects exposed to, actively infected with, or recovered from COVID-19. A freely available public database, intended as a resource for researchers studying the immune response to SARS-CoV-2, is where the repertoires were released. Samples came from the ongoing ImmuneRACE study (first 160 participants) plus 1,254 subjects from 6 global collaborators. The sample metadata nearly always contained a de-identified subject ID, COVID-19 status, age in years and sex. HLA class I and class II types, where available, came from metadata supplied by the sample provider rather than from assay-based typing. Results the study describes overall, beyond this receptor: The amount of clinical and demographic metadata varied by source and participant and was provided uncurated.

CDR1 and CDR2 are drawn from the germline V gene (reference sequence): SGHNT, YYREEE. The cysteine opens and the phenylalanine closes a CDR3 of 15 amino acids. The CDR3 DNA has 45 bases and is translated from base 1. V and J lose 4 bases and 3 bases, and a span of 14 bases separates them. The collaborating institutions used their own protocols to collect whole blood in K2EDTA tubes. For TCRbeta analysis, collaborator samples were shipped as frozen whole blood, as isolated PBMCs, or as DNA extracted from either sample type. The immunoSEQ Assay, a bias-controlled multiplex PCR, was used to amplify TCRbeta CDR3 regions from genomic DNA. The source study handled its data this way. The number of nucleated cells in each sample was estimated by amplification of reference gene primers within the assay. To quantify the absolute abundance of each unique TCRbeta CDR3 rearrangement, sequence reads were collapsed and filtered. For each sample, productive Simpson clonality was calculated as the square root of Simpson's diversity index over productive rearrangements. Held by TCRdb, this immuneACCESS table contains in-frame sequences only and omits some clones. Under half of the omission traces to an unresolved V gene where checked; the cause of the rest is unknown. Clone size and the V and J calls come from that table; the DNA yielded D and trimming. The sample table contains approximately 280,000 clones; only one count was recorded for about nine tenths of them. The ten most abundant clones make up under 15% of the sample.

Comment on this clone: Its antigen target is currently unknown. Base qualities are not recorded, but no much larger clone differs from it by a single base.

The sequencing input was peripheral blood. The source is a woman in her sixties with acute or convalescent COVID-19. This receptor chain uses TRBV5-4 and TRBJ1-5, and possibly TRBD1, on 6 matching bases. The DNA reads TGTGCCAGCAGCATTGATGGACAGACCAATCAGCCCCAGCATTTT. Its translation reads: CASSIDGQTNQPQHF.